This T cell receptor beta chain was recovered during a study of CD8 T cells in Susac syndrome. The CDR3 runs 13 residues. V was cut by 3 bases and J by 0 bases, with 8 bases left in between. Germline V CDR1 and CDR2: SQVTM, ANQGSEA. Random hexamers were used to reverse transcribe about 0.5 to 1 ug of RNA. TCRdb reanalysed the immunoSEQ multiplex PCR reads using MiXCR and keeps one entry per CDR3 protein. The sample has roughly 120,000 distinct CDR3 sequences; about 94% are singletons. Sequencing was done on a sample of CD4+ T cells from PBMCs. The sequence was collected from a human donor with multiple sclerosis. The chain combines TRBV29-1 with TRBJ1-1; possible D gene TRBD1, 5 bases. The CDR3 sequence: CSVETDMNTEAFF. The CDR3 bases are TGCAGCGTTGAGACAGACATGAACACTGAAGCTTTCTTT.